This TCR beta chain was sequenced during a study of cytomegalovirus exposure and HLA in healthy donors. Study conclusions and caveats: V- and J-gene trimming of TCR beta was linked (in a later analysis) to a missense DCLRE1C variant. Reportedly, HLA-A and HLA-B alleles of most subjects were accurately predicted from TCR beta.

As regards this clone: The target antigen is unknown.

Amplification used 60 Vbeta primers and 13 Jbeta primers. TCRdb keeps only in-frame clones here, not all; method: immunoSEQ multiplex PCR. The table includes 80,000 or so clones, nearly 80% detected once. The CDR3 loop spans 14 amino acids. J gave up 3 bases and V 3 bases, and 4 bases lay outside the gene matches. CDR1 GTSNPN and CDR2 SVGIG come from the germline V gene (reference sequence). Sequenced: PBMCs. The V and J genes are TRBV30 and TRBJ2-7, with 11 nucleotides matching TRBD1. The clonotype comes from a man in his forties in good health and CMV-seronegative. Here the CDR3 DNA reads TGTGCCTGGAGCCCGGGACAGGGGGACTACGAGCAGTACTTC. The encoded protein is CAWSPGQGDYEQYF.